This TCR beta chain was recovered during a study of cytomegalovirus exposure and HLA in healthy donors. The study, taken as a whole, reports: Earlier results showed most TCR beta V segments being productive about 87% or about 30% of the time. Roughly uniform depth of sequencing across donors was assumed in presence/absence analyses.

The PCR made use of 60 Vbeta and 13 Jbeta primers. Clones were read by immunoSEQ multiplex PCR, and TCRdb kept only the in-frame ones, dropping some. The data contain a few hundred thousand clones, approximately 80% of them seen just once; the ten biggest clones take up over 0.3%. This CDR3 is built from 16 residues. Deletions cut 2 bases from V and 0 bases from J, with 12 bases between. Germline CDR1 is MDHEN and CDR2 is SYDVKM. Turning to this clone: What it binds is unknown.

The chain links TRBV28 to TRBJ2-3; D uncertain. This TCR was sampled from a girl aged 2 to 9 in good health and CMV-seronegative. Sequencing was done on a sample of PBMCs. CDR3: CASSLGWAHSTDTQYF. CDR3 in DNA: TGTGCCAGCAGTTTAGGTTGGGCACATAGCACAGATACGCAGTATTTT.